This T cell receptor beta chain appears in the sequencing data of a study of T cells in narcolepsy. At the level of the study: Enrolled donors included narcolepsy type 1 or type 2 patients and healthy controls. The study, taken as a whole, reports: Blood of same and different patients, but not healthy controls, reportedly held recurring autoreactive clonotypes. No autoreactive T cell clone sequences appeared in some memory CD4+ repertoires. Autoreactive HCRT-specific and TRIB2-specific clonotypes were marked in same-patient CSF-versus-blood CD4+ comparisons.

Assay used: immunoSEQ multiplex PCR; TCRdb lists only in-frame clones, some missing. This sample has around 30,000 clones; more than 75% occur once, and the top ten carry 2% to 2.5%. With respect to this clone: Antigen unknown.

CDR3 length: 19 amino acids. Looked up from germline, CDR1 is LNHNV and CDR2 is YYDKDF (reference sequence). The V and J ends lost 4 bases and 0 bases respectively, with 22 bases between them. This receptor was identified in a human donor in good health. The sequenced material came from memory (CD45RA-) CD4+ T cells from blood. This chain joins TRBV15 and TRBJ2-1; no clear D gene. The CDR3 loop is CATSTRMEIRKSSYNEQFF. In DNA, the CDR3 is TGTGCCACCAGCACGAGGATGGAGATTAGGAAGAGCTCCTACAATGAGCAGTTCTTC.